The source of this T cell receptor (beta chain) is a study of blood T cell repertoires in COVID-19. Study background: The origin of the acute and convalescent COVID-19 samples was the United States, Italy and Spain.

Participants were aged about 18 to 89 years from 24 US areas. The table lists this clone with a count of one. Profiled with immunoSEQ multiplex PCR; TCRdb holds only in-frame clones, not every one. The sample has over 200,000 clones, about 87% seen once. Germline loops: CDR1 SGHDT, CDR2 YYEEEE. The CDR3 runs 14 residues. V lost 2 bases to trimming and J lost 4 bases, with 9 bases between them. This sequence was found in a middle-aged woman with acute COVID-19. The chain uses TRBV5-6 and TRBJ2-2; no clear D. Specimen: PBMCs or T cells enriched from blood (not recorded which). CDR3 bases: TGTGCCAGCAGCTTATCCCTTTCCACCGGGGAGCTGTTTTTT. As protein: CASSLSLSTGELFF.